This is a list of T cell receptor beta chains from one sample in a study of technical replicates of blood from a few donors. TCRdb keeps only in-frame clones here, not all; method: immunoSEQ multiplex PCR. The sample carries fewer than 15,000 clones, approximately 95% recorded once. Sequenced: PBMCs. These receptors were taken from a human donor in good health. CDR3s include the opening cysteine and the closing phenylalanine or tryptophan.

J gene,V gene,CDR3 protein
TRBJ2-7,TRBV4-2,CASSQGTAGYSYEQYF
TRBJ1-1,TRBV6-6,CASNRVDTEAFF
TRBJ2-7,TRBV9,CASSVESGGLAREQYF
TRBJ2-7,TRBV2,CASTIGLAGNEQYF
TRBJ2-2,TRBV5-8,CASSYGGRWNTGELFF
TRBJ1-5,TRBV19,CASSYYFPRQNNQPQHF
TRBJ1-2,TRBV2,CASSVGEHGYTF
TRBJ2-7,TRBV30,CAWDMRQGDHEQYF
TRBJ2-1,TRBV11-2,CASSLAYNEQFF
TRBJ2-7,TRBV5-4,CASSLELAGDKQYF
TRBJ2-7,TRBV28,CASTSAGTAYEQYF
TRBJ1-1,TRBV9,CASSVGGTEAFF
TRBJ1-2,TRBV5-1,CASSFRDRDGYTF
TRBJ1-2,TRBV14,CASSPTGSYGYTF
TRBJ2-5,TRBV30,CAWRMEREEETQYF
TRBJ2-3,TRBV6-1,CASSERSPATQYF
TRBJ2-5,TRBV2,CASSDRTVSETQYF
TRBJ1-5,TRBV6-1,CASSEDVAGNQPQHF
TRBJ1-1,TRBV7-9,CASTLSRDAEAFF
TRBJ2-3,TRBV5-1,CASSSGFRTQYF
TRBJ1-2,TRBV10-1,CASSAGDYGYTF
TRBJ2-7,TRBV11-2,CASSAVLGQGGMDEQYF
TRBJ2-7,TRBV5-4,CASSSAYEQYF
TRBJ1-5,TRBV29-1,CSVADGVLGNQPQHF
TRBJ2-2,TRBV18,CASSPHFRTVIGNRTGELFF
TRBJ2-3,TRBV27,CASSHDTPGLAGETDTQYF
TRBJ2-1,TRBV4-1,CASSQGLAEVYNEQFF
TRBJ1-2,TRBV6-5,CASSYSQGSNGYTF
TRBJ2-1,TRBV11-3,CASSPGSLAGANEQFF
TRBJ1-1,TRBV6-1,CATRGTGNAEAFF
TRBJ1-2,TRBV10-3,CAISEGDPGQGYGYTF
TRBJ1-1,TRBV28,CASSWDKKAAFF
TRBJ2-1,TRBV7-2,CASSRGHEQFF
TRBJ2-5,TRBV5-8,CASSGTSGKMETQYF
TRBJ2-1,TRBV5-1,CASSLEPSGGYEQFF
TRBJ2-3,TRBV7-6,CASSLSPTLAGGRVDTQYF
TRBJ1-2,TRBV25-1,CASSEVGQGNGYTF
TRBJ1-4,TRBV6-4,CASRHRDNQTDEKLFF
TRBJ2-7,TRBV11-2,CASTLGQGVREQYF
TRBJ1-4,TRBV7-8,CASSTSLGARDEKLFF
TRBJ2-1,TRBV7-2,CASSLFLGANNEQFF
TRBJ1-5,TRBV6-1,CASSALGGQSNQPQHF
TRBJ1-1,TRBV2,CASRPQGAHTEAFF
TRBJ2-1,TRBV5-1,CASSPSSGGRNNEQFF